This T cell receptor beta chain was retrieved from a study of blood T cells in healthy people across ages. A second 7 to 11 cycle PCR used barcoded and J-beta primers. Each CDR3 protein gets one entry after TCRdb re-called the 5' RACE reads with MiXCR. The sample has 800,000 or so distinct CDR3 sequences; 62% are singletons. Each donor supplied approximately 10 milliliters of peripheral blood. Researchers isolated at least 6 million PBMCs per sample. This clonotype was observed a handful of times. The V end was cut by 2 bases, the J end by 6 bases, with 21 bases between. CDR1 is MDHEN and CDR2 is SYDVKM in the germline V gene. The CDR3 covers 17 residues.

The sequence was collected from a man aged 25 to 45 in good health. Sequenced: blood. The V gene is TRBV28, the J gene TRBJ2-3; D may be TRBD1 or TRBD2 (5 bases each). CDR3 DNA: TGTGCCAGCAGTTTAAGGGGCTACGGGGCCTCTGAGGATACGCAGTATTTT. Its protein is CASSLRGYGASEDTQYF.